The source of this T cell receptor beta chain is a study of tumor and adjacent non-tumor tissue in lung cancer. Background on the study: There were 11 to 12 adenocarcinoma, 2 squamous cell carcinoma and 1 small cell lung cancer cases.

A modified ARM-PCR protocol with three rounds of nested PCR amplified TCRbeta. TCRdb used MiXCR to reprocess the multiplex PCR reads, holding one entry per CDR3 protein. The sample includes some 68,000 distinct CDR3 sequences, more than 75% of them seen just once. The template was RNA from unsorted bulk tissue. The normal lung tissue was taken more than 3 cm from the tumor edge. This clonotype is medium-sized. As yet, its antigen is unknown. This CDR3 region has 15 residues. Germline CDR1 MNHEY, CDR2 SVGEGT. Trimming at V came to 7 bases and at J to 5 bases, leaving 11 bases not matched to a gene. Study observations and caveats: Tumor tissue had significantly higher TCR diversity than normal lung. Tumor TCR diversity, when higher, was linked to shorter survival.

Sequences were obtained from distant non-tumor lung tissue. This chain uses TRBV6-2 or TRBV6-3 with TRBJ1-5, with 7 bases that match TRBD1. The sequence came from a man between 60 and 75 years old with non-small cell lung cancer. The DNA for the CDR3 is TGTGCCAGCAACCCTACAGGGGAAGGGGATCAGCCCCAGCATTTT. This sequence encodes CASNPTGEGDQPQHF.